These 6 T cell receptor beta chains share one sample of origin, sequenced in a study of beta chain features in type 1 diabetes. Study-level points and caveats: When Type 1 diabetes patients were examined, their TCRB CDR3s proved moderately but significantly shorter in all four CD4+ subsets.

These TCRs are of unknown antigen specificity. cDNA synthesis used the whole RNA isolate, giving expressed TCRB sequences. Sequenced by immunoSEQ multiplex PCR; TCRdb stores in-frame clones only, minus some. This sample has over 200,000 clones, with about a tenth found just once. The sample taken for sequencing was naive CD4+ T cells from blood. The origin of the receptors is a man aged 25 to 45 with type 1 diabetes.

The chain has TRBV28 and TRBJ1-2; 8 bases align to TRBD1. The CDR3 sequence is 14 residues long. V lost 5 bases, J lost 9 bases, and 11 bases stayed unmatched. Per the germline V gene, CDR1 is MDHEN and CDR2 is SYDVKM. The CDR3 DNA reads as TGTGCCAGCAGTCTCGGACAGGGCCCTATAAGCTACACCTTC. Amino acids: CASSLGQGPISYTF.

This clone has just a few counts. The genes are TRBV4-2 and TRBJ1-5, with TRBD1 matching 7 bases. V shed 1 base and J 3 bases; nucleotides not matched to a gene: 9. This CDR3 contains 17 residues. Per germline, CDR1 LGHNA and CDR2 YNFKEQ. The CDR3 region has the DNA TGTGCCAGCAGCCAAGCTCCCACAGGGGCCTCCAATCAGCCCCAGCATTTT. Translated: CASSQAPTGASNQPQHF.

In this sample, this clone turned up a few times. The chain is built from TRBV28 and TRBJ2-7, with 7 nucleotides matching TRBD2. Unmatched junction bases numbered 10, after V lost 8 bases and J lost 3 bases. CDR1 MDHEN and CDR2 SYDVKM come from the germline V gene. The CDR3 contains 14 residues. CDR3 sequence reads: CASGYSLAVYEQYF. DNA of the CDR3: TGTGCCAGCGGCTATTCCCTAGCGGTCTACGAGCAGTACTTC.

The chain combines TRBV7-9 with TRBJ2-1; 14 nucleotides match TRBD2. The CDR3 is made up of 16 amino acids. V trimming: 3 bases; J trimming: 8 bases; junction bases outside the gene matches: 6. The germline V gene has CDR1 SEHNR and CDR2 FQNEAQ (reference sequence). In nucleotides, the CDR3 is TGTGCCAGCAGCTTTGGGACTAGCGGGGGTGTATATGAGCAGTTCTTC. This gives the protein CASSFGTSGGVYEQFF. Full variable domain (outside the CDR3, taken from reference TRBV7-9 and TRBJ2-1): DTGVSQNPRHKITKRGQNVTFRCDPISEHNRLYWYRQTLGQGPEFLTYFQNEAQLEKSRLLSDRFSAERPKGSFSTLEIQRTEQGDSAMYLCASSFGTSGGVYEQFFGPGTRLTVL.

CDR3 coding DNA: TGTGCCTGGATTTCTCACACCATATATTTT. Protein sequence: CAWISHTIYF. This chain joins TRBV30 and TRBJ1-3; D is undetermined. Germline V gene data show CDR1 as GTSNPN and CDR2 as SVGIG (reference sequence). The CDR3 length is 10 residues. V lost 4 bases to trimming and J lost 8 bases, with 6 bases between them.

V usage is TRBV6-1 and J usage is TRBJ2-3, with TRBD1 identical over 8 bases. Germline V CDR1 and CDR2: MNHNS, SASEGT. The CDR3 contains 15 residues. The V and J ends lost 3 bases and 0 bases, in that order; junction bases with no gene match: 2. CDR3 loop: CASSDRTGSTDTQYF. In nucleotides, the CDR3 is TGTGCCAGCAGTGACAGGACAGGGAGCACAGATACGCAGTATTTT.